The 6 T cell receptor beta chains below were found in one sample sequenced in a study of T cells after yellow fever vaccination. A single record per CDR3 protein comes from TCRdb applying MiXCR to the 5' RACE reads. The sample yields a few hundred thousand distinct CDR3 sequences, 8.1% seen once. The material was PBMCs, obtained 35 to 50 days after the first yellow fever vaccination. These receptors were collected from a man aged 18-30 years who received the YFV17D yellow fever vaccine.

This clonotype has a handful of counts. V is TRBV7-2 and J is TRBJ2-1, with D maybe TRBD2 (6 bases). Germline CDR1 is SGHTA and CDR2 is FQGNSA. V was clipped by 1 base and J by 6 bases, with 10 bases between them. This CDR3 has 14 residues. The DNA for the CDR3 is TGTGCCAGCAGCTTAGGACGGGGGACCAATGAGCAGTTCTTC. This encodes CASSLGRGTNEQFF.

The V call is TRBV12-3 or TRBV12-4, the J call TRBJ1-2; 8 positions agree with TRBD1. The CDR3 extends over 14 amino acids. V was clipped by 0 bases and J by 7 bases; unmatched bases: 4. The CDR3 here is CASSLARQGAGYTF. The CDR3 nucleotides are TGTGCCAGCAGTTTAGCGCGGCAGGGGGCTGGCTACACCTTC.

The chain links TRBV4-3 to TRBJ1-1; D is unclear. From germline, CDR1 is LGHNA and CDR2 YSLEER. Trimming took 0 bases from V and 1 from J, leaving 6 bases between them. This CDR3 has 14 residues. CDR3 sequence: CASSQERRNTEAFF. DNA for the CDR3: TGCGCCAGCAGCCAAGAGCGGAGGAACACTGAAGCTTTCTTT.

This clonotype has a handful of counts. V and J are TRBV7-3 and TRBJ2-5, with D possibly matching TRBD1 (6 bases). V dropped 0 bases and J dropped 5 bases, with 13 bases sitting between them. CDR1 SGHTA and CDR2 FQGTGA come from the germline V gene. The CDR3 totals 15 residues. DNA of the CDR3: TGTGCCAGCAGCTTAACCCCTGGGGGCCTGGAGACCCAGTACTTC. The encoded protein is CASSLTPGGLETQYF.

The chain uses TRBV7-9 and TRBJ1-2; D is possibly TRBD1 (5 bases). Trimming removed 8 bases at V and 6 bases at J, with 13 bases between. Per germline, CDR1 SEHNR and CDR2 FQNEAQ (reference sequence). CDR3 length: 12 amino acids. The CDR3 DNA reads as TGTGCCAGCGGCCCCGGGGACCATGGCTACACCTTC. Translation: CASGPGDHGYTF.

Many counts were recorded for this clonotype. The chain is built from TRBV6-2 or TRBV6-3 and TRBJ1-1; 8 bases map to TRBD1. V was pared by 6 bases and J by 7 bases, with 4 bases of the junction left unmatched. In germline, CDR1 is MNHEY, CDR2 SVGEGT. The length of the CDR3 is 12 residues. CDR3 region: CASSGQGGEAFF. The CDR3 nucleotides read TGTGCCAGCAGCGGACAGGGCGGTGAAGCTTTCTTT.